The 4 T cell receptor beta chains below all came from one sample that was sequenced in a study of T cells in Graves' hyperthyroidism and ophthalmopathy. Amplified regions were TCR beta CDR3 sequences from RNA transcripts. Carried out on the TCR CDR3, a first-round RT-PCR used the HTBI primer set. TCRdb called the multiplex PCR reads again in MiXCR, with one record for every CDR3 protein. The data hold approximately 720,000 distinct CDR3 sequences, with roughly 20% observed a single time. The source material was blood. The receptor source for this set is a woman aged 50 to 65 with Graves' hyperthyroidism that later progressed to Graves' ophthalmopathy.

This clonotype was detected many times. J is TRBJ2-7 and V is TRBV5-1, with D hard to call. The V and J ends lost 8 bases and 0 bases respectively, with 15 bases between them. This CDR3 spans 14 amino acids. From germline, CDR1 is SGHRS and CDR2 YFSETQ. CDR3 loop: CARAPGDSSYEQYF. The CDR3 nucleotides read TGCGCCAGGGCTCCAGGTGATAGCTCCTACGAGCAGTACTTC.

The chain joins TRBV20-1 to TRBJ2-7, with a possible D match to TRBD2 (5 bases). The V end lost 6 bases, the J end lost 3 bases, and 18 bases lay between the germline ends. Germline CDR1 is DFQATT and CDR2 is SNEGSKA (reference sequence). This CDR3 comprises 14 residues. DNA for the CDR3: TGCAGTGCGTGGGCCGGGATTCCGGTCTACGAGCAGTACTTC. Its translation: CSAWAGIPVYEQYF.

This clonotype was detected many times. CDR3 protein: CASSVGGTPFYEQYF. The CDR3 coding sequence is TGTGCCAGCAGCGTTGGTGGGACACCATTTTACGAGCAGTACTTC. The rearrangement uses TRBV7-9 and TRBJ2-7; possible D gene TRBD1, 6 bases. The V and J ends lost 5 bases and 4 bases respectively, with 18 bases between them. Germline CDR1 is SEHNR and CDR2 is FQNEAQ (reference sequence). The CDR3 has 15 amino acids.

This clonotype has a count of ten or more. The V call is TRBV2, the J call TRBJ2-1, with TRBD2 matching over 12 bases. From germline, CDR1 is SNHLY and CDR2 FYNNEI. This CDR3 region has 14 residues. V was pared by 8 bases and J by 8 bases, with 7 bases of the junction left unmatched. CDR3 in DNA: TGTGCCAGCCTAGGACTAGCGGGGTCTGATGAGCAGTTCTTC. Translation gives CASLGLAGSDEQFF. Using reference TRBV2 and TRBJ2-1 for the parts outside the CDR3, the full variable domain is EPEVTQTPSHQVTQMGQEVILRCVPISNHLYFYWYRQILGQKVEFLVSFYNNEISEKSEIFDDQFSVERPDGSNFTLKIRSTKLEDSAMYFCASLGLAGSDEQFFGPGTRLTVL.